This T cell receptor (beta chain) was found in a study of CD4 and CD8 cells across lung adenocarcinoma regions. MiXCR, applied by TCRdb to the PCR reads, yields one record per CDR3 protein. This table holds under 12,000 distinct CDR3 sequences, 59% found once. Localized lung adenocarcinoma, a non-small cell lung cancer, affected the donors. This CDR3 contains 15 residues. Per germline, CDR1 WSHSY and CDR2 SAAADI. The J segment lost 7 bases and the V segment lost 3 bases, leaving 9 bases of the junction unmatched. A few counts support this clonotype. The sequencing input was CD8+ T cells from the margin of a lung tumor. The rearrangement joins TRBV10-2 to TRBJ2-1; 7 nucleotides line up with TRBD2. The sequence was obtained from a male donor with lung adenocarcinoma. The CD4 and CD8 labels of this study may be unreliable. CDR3 bases: TGCGCCAGCAGTGATCAGTGGGGGGGTGGGAATGAGCAGTTCTTC. It codes for CASSDQWGGGNEQFF.